The 7 T cell receptor beta chains below all came from one sample that was sequenced in a study of T cell responses to AZD1222 COVID-19 vaccine. The method was immunoSEQ multiplex PCR; TCRdb's version includes in-frame clones alone and lacks a portion of them. This table has about 140,000 clones, around 93% appearing once. The material sequenced was peripheral blood, taken 28 days after the second AZD1222 dose. These receptors all come from an adult who received the AZD1222 COVID-19 vaccine.

The chain is built from TRBV5-1 and TRBJ1-3; D is undetermined. There are 13 residues in the CDR3. The V end was cut by 3 bases, the J end by 4 bases, with 8 bases between. CDR1 is SGHRS and CDR2 is YFSETQ in the germline V gene. In DNA, the CDR3 is TGCGCCAGCAGCTCGGGCGGGGGAAACACCATATATTTT. Translated: CASSSGGGNTIYF.

This chain uses TRBV28 with TRBJ1-1; 11 nucleotides align to TRBD1. CDR3 size: 13 residues. Losses at the gene ends were 8 bases for V and 3 bases for J; bases not matched to a gene: 2. Per the germline V gene, CDR1 is MDHEN and CDR2 is SYDVKM. In DNA form, the CDR3 reads TGTGCCAGCCTGGGACAGGGGGACACTGAAGCTTTCTTT. Protein sequence: CASLGQGDTEAFF.

A note on this clone: The junction shows a germline mismatch at one end, possibly a read error. The chain has TRBV29-1 and TRBJ1-2, with 9 bases lining up with TRBD1. This CDR3 region has 10 residues. Germline V gene data show CDR1 as SQVTM and CDR2 as ANQGSEA. The CDR3 DNA reads as TGCAGCGTTTGGACAGGGGCCAACGCCTTC. It is translated as CSVWTGANAF.

The chain carries TRBV4-2 and TRBJ1-2, with 8 bases lining up with TRBD1. After removal of 3 bases from V and 4 bases from J, the junction contained 4 bases not matched to a gene. Per the germline V gene, CDR1 is LGHNA and CDR2 is YNFKEQ. CDR3 length: 14 residues. CDR3 region: CASSQGTGPYGYTF. CDR3 DNA sequence: TGTGCCAGCAGCCAGGGGACAGGACCCTATGGCTACACCTTC.

This clone was seen once. This rearrangement joins TRBV21-1 to TRBJ1-3. TRBV21-1 is termed a pseudogene. This CDR3 comprises 19 residues. The CDR3 loop reads CASSKEGIAGQGAGNTIYF. The DNA for the CDR3 is TGTGCCAGCAGCAAAGAGGGGATTGCGGGGCAGGGAGCTGGAAACACCATATATTTT.

The chain is built from TRBV4-1 and TRBJ2-6; D call uncertain. Trimming took off 3 bases at V and 8 bases at J, with 11 bases between the two ends. Germline CDR1 is MGHRA and CDR2 is YSYEKL. The CDR3 sequence is 14 residues long. The DNA of the CDR3 is TGCGCCAGCAGCCAGATTTATATATCCAACGTCCTGACTTTC. Amino acids: CASSQIYISNVLTF.

This chain uses TRBV15 with TRBJ2-1; D is undetermined. Germline assignment: CDR1 LNHNV and CDR2 YYDKDF (reference sequence). Trimming left V 8 bases short and J 10 bases short, with 18 bases between. The CDR3 consists of 13 residues. Here the CDR3 reads CATGSPTRNEQFF. The CDR3 nucleotides are TGTGCCACCGGGTCCCCAACGAGGAACGAGCAGTTCTTC.